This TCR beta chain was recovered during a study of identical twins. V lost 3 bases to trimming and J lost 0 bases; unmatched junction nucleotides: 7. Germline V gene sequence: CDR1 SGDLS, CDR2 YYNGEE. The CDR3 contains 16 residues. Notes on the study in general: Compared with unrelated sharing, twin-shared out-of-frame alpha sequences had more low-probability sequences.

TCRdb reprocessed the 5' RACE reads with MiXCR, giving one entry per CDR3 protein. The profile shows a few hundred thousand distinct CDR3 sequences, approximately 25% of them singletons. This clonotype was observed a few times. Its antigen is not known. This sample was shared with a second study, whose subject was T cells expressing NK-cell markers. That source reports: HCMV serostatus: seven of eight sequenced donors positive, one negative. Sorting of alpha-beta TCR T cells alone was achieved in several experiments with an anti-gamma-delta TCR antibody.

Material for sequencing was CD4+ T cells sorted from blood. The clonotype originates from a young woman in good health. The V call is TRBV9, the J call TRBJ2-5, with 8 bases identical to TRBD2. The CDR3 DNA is TGTGCCAGCAGCGCCCCTGGCGGGGGGTACCAAGAGACCCAGTACTTC. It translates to CASSAPGGGYQETQYF.